The sample holds a few counts of the clone carrying this TCR beta chain. Its antigen is not identified. The investigators reverse transcribed all of the isolated RNA, so they sequenced expressed TCRB transcripts. TCRdb's table, derived via immunoSEQ multiplex PCR, lists solely in-frame clones and lacks some. The sample has around 200,000 clones, approximately 13% seen once; the top ten hold 0.62%. This sample was included in a study of beta chain features in type 1 diabetes. Between the trimmed V and J ends, which lost 5 bases and 8 bases, there was a span of 9 bases. The CDR3 spans 10 residues. Germline V gene data show CDR1 as SQVTM and CDR2 as ANQGSEA. Study conclusions and caveats: Among patients, naive, central memory and Treg TCRB repertoires appeared more similar than among healthy donors.

Material for sequencing was central memory CD4+ T cells from blood. The chain has TRBV29-1 and TRBJ1-2; no definite D call. This TCR was sampled from a woman under 30 in good health. The CDR3 region is CSVRRGGYTF. CDR3 DNA sequence: TGCAGCGTTCGTCGGGGAGGCTACACCTTC.